The entry that follows covers one T cell receptor (beta chain) sequence. In the same sample, other DNA sequences code for this CDR3. The assay was run at deep level. The protocol was immunoSEQ multiplex PCR, while the TCRdb copy is restricted to in-frame clones and leaves out a portion. The sample lists about 1.9 million clones; around 93% were seen once. The data originate from a study of shared clonotypes between healthy human individuals. Background on the study: The study used three CD4 naive, three CD4 memory, two CD8 naive and one CD8 memory plate per donor.

Positive CCR7 selection of CD45RO-negative cells yielded the naive CD8 cells, and terminally differentiated effector memory CD45RA+ cells were excluded. The CDR3 length is 14 residues. CDR1 is LNHDA, CDR2 SQIVND, per germline (reference sequence). The germline V and J ends were trimmed by 1 base and 1 base, with 7 bases remaining between them. The receptor's source is a young man in good health. Some clones in this sample may be carry-over from other donors' samples. The V call is TRBV19, the J call TRBJ1-1; no clear D. The material sequenced was naive CD8+ T cells from PBMCs. The CDR3 loop reads CASSIGGWNTEAFF. The DNA of the CDR3 is TGTGCCAGTAGTATAGGAGGATGGAACACTGAAGCTTTCTTT.